Following are 25 T cell receptor beta chains from one sample sequenced in a study of control samples from healthy donors and cancer patients. Clones were sequenced by immunoSEQ multiplex PCR, and TCRdb holds only the in-frame ones, with some missing. Seen here are some 71,000 clones, roughly 89% observed once, and the top ten hold approximately 5%. The sample consisted of PBMCs. The receptors were gathered from a man in his 60s with colorectal cancer.

The table lists this clone with a few counts. The J gene is TRBJ2-7, the V gene TRBV12-5; D perhaps matches TRBD1 (5 bases). The germline gives CDR1 LGHNT, CDR2 FRNRAP. The V end was cut by 2 bases, the J end by 6 bases, with 8 bases between. This CDR3 spans 12 amino acids. The CDR3 spells CASGLFDSEQYF. The CDR3, as DNA: TGTGCTAGTGGTTTGTTCGACAGCGAGCAGTACTTC.

The chain employs TRBV28 and TRBJ1-1; D remains ambiguous. Germline V CDR1 and CDR2: MDHEN, SYDVKM. V lost 2 bases and J lost 1, with 2 bases in between. This CDR3 has 12 amino acids. The CDR3 DNA sequence: TGTGCCAGCAGTTTAAAGAACACTGAAGCTTTCTTT. This gives the protein CASSLKNTEAFF.

CDR3 sequence: CASSLAPSGSYGYTF. The DNA of the CDR3 is TGTGCCAGCAGTTTAGCCCCTTCAGGGTCCTATGGCTACACCTTC. The chain has TRBV27 and TRBJ1-2; possible D gene TRBD1, 5 bases. CDR3 length equals 15 residues. The V gene's germline CDR1 is MNHEY and CDR2 SMNVEV (reference sequence). The V gene lost 2 bases and the J gene lost 4 bases, with 14 bases spanning the gap.

The CDR3 spells CASSLGGGWGQPQHF. CDR3 in DNA: TGTGCCAGCAGCTTGGGAGGGGGCTGGGGTCAGCCCCAGCATTTT. The V call is TRBV5-6, the J call TRBJ1-5; 7 bases match TRBD1. With V trimmed by 0 bases and J by 6 bases, 6 bases remained unmatched. This CDR3 comprises 15 residues. Per the germline V gene, CDR1 is SGHDT and CDR2 is YYEEEE.

The rearrangement links TRBV6-5 to TRBJ2-1; no reliable D call. Germline V gene sequence: CDR1 MNHEY, CDR2 SVGAGI. CDR3 length: 15 residues. The V end was cut by 2 bases, the J end by 6 bases, with 14 bases between. The CDR3 here is CASSYGVAASNEQFF. The DNA for the CDR3 is TGTGCCAGCAGTTACGGGGTAGCAGCAAGCAATGAGCAGTTCTTC.

The chain recombines TRBV28 with TRBJ2-1; TRBD1 might be the D (6 bases). Germline lookup yields CDR1 MDHEN and CDR2 SYDVKM. Between the trimmed V and J ends, which lost 7 bases and 4 bases, there was a span of 17 bases. The CDR3 has 15 residues. The CDR3 nucleotides read TGTGCCAGCATCGATGGGGGCTACCGTTACAATGAGCAGTTCTTC. This sequence encodes CASIDGGYRYNEQFF.

This chain links TRBV18 with TRBJ2-3, with 7 nucleotides matching TRBD1. J lost 6 bases, V lost 0 bases, and 6 bases had no gene match. Germline V gene data show CDR1 as KGHSH and CDR2 as LQKENI. The CDR3 has 15 residues. CDR3 amino acids: CASSPPGTAGDTQYF. The CDR3 nucleotides are TGTGCCAGCTCACCACCCGGGACAGCCGGGGATACGCAGTATTTT.

In its sample, this clone was seen once. The CDR3 DNA reads as TGTGCCTGGAACAGGCGCTCTGGAAACACCATATATTTT. Residues: CAWNRRSGNTIYF. The chain combines TRBV30 with TRBJ1-3, with D perhaps matching TRBD1 (5 bases). The germline V and J ends were trimmed by 4 bases and 0 bases, with 7 bases remaining between them. The CDR3 is made up of 13 amino acids. CDR1 is GTSNPN and CDR2 is SVGIG in the germline V gene (reference sequence).

The chain carries TRBV2 and TRBJ1-1, with 7 bases matching TRBD1. CDR1 is SNHLY, CDR2 FYNNEI, per germline. This CDR3 has 13 amino acids. After removal of 6 bases from V and 7 bases from J, the junction contained 8 bases not matched to a gene. The DNA for the CDR3 is TGTGCCAGCAGGACAGGGTCGGGCATTGAAGCTTTCTTT. Amino acids: CASRTGSGIEAFF.

This sequence joins TRBV3-1 (or the pseudogene TRBV3-2) and TRBJ2-7; a possible D gene is TRBD1 (6 bases). The CDR3 runs 13 residues. Germline-derived CDR1 and CDR2 are LGHDT and YNNKEL (reference sequence). Trimming removed 4 bases from V and 6 bases from J, with 13 bases in between. The CDR3 is CASSLTGFGEQYF. The CDR3 DNA reads as TGTGCCAGCAGCCTAACAGGGTTCGGCGAGCAGTACTTC.

V gene TRBV4-3 combines with J gene TRBJ2-1; 10 bases line up with TRBD2. The CDR3 length is 17 residues. Germline CDR1 and CDR2: LGHNA and YSLEER. V was pared by 1 base and J by 4 bases, with 7 bases of the junction left unmatched. CDR3 nucleotides: TGCGCCAGCAGCCAAGGGCGTAGCGGGGGGTTTTACAATGAGCAGTTCTTC. This codes for CASSQGRSGGFYNEQFF.

The chain is built from TRBV30 and TRBJ2-1, with TRBD1 identical over 7 bases. Germline V gene data show CDR1 as GTSNPN and CDR2 as SVGIG (reference sequence). With V trimmed by 2 bases and J by 2 bases, 3 bases remained unmatched. The CDR3 has 14 residues. CDR3 protein: CAWSMRGPYNEQFF. The CDR3 coding sequence is TGTGCCTGGAGTATGAGGGGGCCCTACAATGAGCAGTTCTTC. Filled out from reference TRBV30 and TRBJ2-1, the complete variable domain reads SQTIHQWPATLVQPVGSPLSLECTVEGTSNPNLYWYRQAAGRGLQLLFYSVGIGQISSEVPQNLSASRPQDRQFILSSKKLLLSDSGFYLCAWSMRGPYNEQFFGPGTRLTVL.

This chain uses TRBV13 with TRBJ2-5; tentatively, D is TRBD2 (6 bases). Trimming stripped 6 bases from V and 0 bases from J, with 8 bases between. This CDR3 comprises 13 residues. Germline V CDR1 and CDR2: PRHDT, FYEKMQ (reference sequence). Here the CDR3 reads CASRGGNQETQYF. The CDR3 nucleotides read TGTGCCAGCAGGGGGGGTAACCAAGAGACCCAGTACTTC.

The rearrangement joins TRBV20-1 to TRBJ1-2; D might be TRBD1 (6 bases). V dropped 3 bases and J dropped 7 bases, with 15 bases sitting between them. The CDR3 extends over 13 amino acids. Germline V gene sequence: CDR1 DFQATT, CDR2 SNEGSKA (reference sequence). The CDR3: CSASARDMAGYTF. Here the CDR3 DNA reads TGCAGTGCTAGTGCCCGGGACATGGCTGGCTACACCTTC.

V and J are TRBV6-2 or TRBV6-3 and TRBJ2-4, with D unresolved. The V and J ends lost 4 bases and 0 bases respectively, with 13 bases between them. The germline gives CDR1 MNHEY, CDR2 SVGEGT. This CDR3 is 16 amino acids long. The CDR3 is CASSSQQHLAKNIQYF. Here the CDR3 DNA reads TGTGCCAGCAGTTCTCAGCAACACCTAGCCAAAAACATTCAGTACTTC.

The J gene is TRBJ2-3, the V gene TRBV27, with 9 positions matching TRBD2. The V gene's germline CDR1 is MNHEY and CDR2 SMNVEV (reference sequence). There are 14 residues in the CDR3. V lost 5 bases and J lost 6; bases outside the gene matches: 6. The CDR3 here is CASSPGLAADTQYF. The CDR3 region has the DNA TGTGCCAGCAGTCCGGGACTAGCTGCGGATACGCAGTATTTT.

The chain is built from TRBV4-1 and TRBJ1-2, with TRBD1 as a possible D gene (6 bases). The germline V gene encodes CDR1 MGHRA and CDR2 YSYEKL. The CDR3 runs 16 residues. V was pared by 0 bases and J by 4 bases, with 15 bases between. CDR3 sequence: CASSQELVGGFYGYTF. CDR3 in DNA: TGCGCCAGCAGCCAAGAGTTGGTAGGGGGGTTCTATGGCTACACCTTC.

The genes are TRBV7-6 and TRBJ2-2; possibly TRBD2 for D (5 bases). Germline CDR1 reads SGHVS; CDR2 reads FNYEAQ. The CDR3 has 13 residues. With 0 bases removed from V and 9 bases from J, the gap between germline ends came to 8 bases. The chain's CDR3 is CASSLALGRELFF. CDR3 DNA: TGTGCCAGCAGCTTAGCCCTCGGGAGGGAGCTGTTTTTT.

The rearrangement uses TRBV7-3 and TRBJ1-5; unclear D gene. Germline CDR1 SGHTA, CDR2 FQGTGA. This CDR3 has 13 amino acids. The ends were cut back, 2 bases at V and 5 bases at J, with 7 bases in the middle. Written as DNA, the CDR3 is TGTGCCAGCAGCTTACAAAGGGATCAGCCCCAGCATTTT. This codes for CASSLQRDQPQHF.

J is TRBJ2-7 and V is TRBV28; D gene ambiguous. Looked up from germline, CDR1 is MDHEN and CDR2 is SYDVKM. With 6 bases removed from V and 3 bases from J, the gap between germline ends came to 12 bases. CDR3 size: 13 residues. The CDR3 loop is CASRSQVYYEQYF. The CDR3, as DNA: TGTGCCAGCAGAAGTCAGGTATACTACGAGCAGTACTTC.

V gene TRBV4-3 combines with J gene TRBJ2-7, with D perhaps being TRBD1 or TRBD2 (5 bases each). Germline assignment: CDR1 LGHNA and CDR2 YSLEER. This CDR3 has 14 amino acids. Trimming shortened V by 4 bases and J by 4 bases, and 14 bases separated the two germline ends. CDR3 DNA: TGCGCCAGCAGCCCCCGCGAGGGGCCTTACGAGCAGTACTTC. This sequence encodes CASSPREGPYEQYF.

The chain has TRBV7-2 and TRBJ2-2; tentatively, D is TRBD2 (6 bases). There are 14 residues in the CDR3. Trimming removed 4 bases at V and 2 bases at J, with 8 bases between. Germline CDR1 and CDR2: SGHTA and FQGNSA. CDR3 sequence reads: CASSWGVNTGELFF. CDR3 nucleotide sequence: TGTGCCAGCAGCTGGGGGGTAAACACCGGGGAGCTGTTTTTT.

V usage is TRBV10-3 and J usage is TRBJ2-7; 8 nucleotides match TRBD1. After removal of 8 bases from V and 2 bases from J, the junction contained 2 bases not matched to a gene. Germline CDR1 is ENHRY and CDR2 is SYGVKD. The length of the CDR3 is 12 residues. CDR3 amino acids: CAIGGQAYEQYF. CDR3 bases: TGTGCCATCGGGGGACAGGCCTACGAGCAGTACTTC.

This clone was counted once. V usage is TRBV11-2 and J usage is TRBJ2-7, with D possibly being TRBD2 (5 bases). The ends were cut back, 5 bases at V and 2 bases at J, with 16 bases in the middle. Germline CDR1 reads SGHAT; CDR2 reads FQNNGV. This CDR3 spans 15 amino acids. The CDR3 sequence is CASSVKRTPTYEQYF. DNA for the CDR3: TGTGCCAGCAGCGTAAAGCGGACCCCAACCTACGAGCAGTACTTC.

The V call is TRBV7-3, the J call TRBJ2-7; D is unclear. The CDR3 extends over 13 amino acids. Germline values: CDR1 SGHTA, CDR2 FQGTGA. The ends were cut back, 2 bases at V and 9 bases at J, with 14 bases in the middle. CDR3 amino acids: CASSLLGDSVQYF. DNA for the CDR3: TGTGCCAGCAGCTTACTTGGGGATTCGGTGCAGTACTTC.